A selection of T cell receptor beta chains follows, all from one sample in a study of T cell repertoires in cytomegalovirus infection. For these TCRs, the target antigens are not known. TCRdb ran MiXCR on the reads and lists one entry per CDR3 protein. Altogether about 270,000 distinct CDR3 sequences are present, around 20% being singletons, with the ten largest covering about 21%. The starting material was cultured PBMCs, obtained from culture after CMV antigen stimulation. Receptors were obtained from a human donor in good health (CMV status not recorded). Some clones in this sample may be carry-over from other donors' samples. Both conserved end residues are part of each CDR3. Fields, in order: V gene, clone size, CDR3 protein. Some rows have no size entry. The others give once, few or many, or a class for an expanded clone.

v_call: TRBV5-1
clone_size: .
cdr3_aa: CASSTLGTPEMTQYF

v_call: TRBV7-2
clone_size: many
cdr3_aa: CASSSRLRGDRTDTQYF

v_call: TRBV9
clone_size: .
cdr3_aa: CASSREWATDTQYF

v_call: TRBV7-6
clone_size: .
cdr3_aa: CASSLDLAGIYNEQFF

v_call: TRBV7-9
clone_size: many
cdr3_aa: CASSSPGTMEAFF

v_call: TRBV19
clone_size: .
cdr3_aa: CASSIVDEQFF

v_call: TRBV19
clone_size: .
cdr3_aa: CASSILPGAEAFF

v_call: TRBV4-3
clone_size: few
cdr3_aa: CASSQEIAGTPYEQYF

v_call: TRBV10-3
clone_size: few
cdr3_aa: CAITPGLAGGPNEQFF

v_call: TRBV5-1
clone_size: many
cdr3_aa: CASSLAVRATEAFF

v_call: TRBV24-1
clone_size: .
cdr3_aa: CATSDSPSGSTDTQYF

v_call: TRBV7-2
clone_size: few
cdr3_aa: CASSLVEGRVYEQYF